Detailed here is one TCR beta chain. CDR3 length: 16 residues. V shed 0 bases and J shed 6 bases, with 17 bases lying between them. Germline CDR1 LGHDT, CDR2 YNNKEL (reference sequence). Only in-frame clones appear in the TCRdb table, and some are missing; sequencing was by immunoSEQ multiplex PCR. This table holds 84,000 or so clones, 90% to 95% found once. The data are from a study of control samples from healthy donors and cancer patients. Sequences were obtained from blood. This sequence joins TRBV3-1 (or the pseudogene TRBV3-2) and TRBJ1-1; D call uncertain. The receptor comes from a man in his thirties or forties in good health. The CDR3 reads CASSQDTGMGLAEAFF. CDR3 sequence (DNA): TGTGCCAGCAGCCAAGATACCGGGATGGGCCTCGCTGAAGCTTTCTTT.